This T cell receptor (beta chain) came from a study of T-cell reconstitution after alpha-beta-depleted transplantation in children. At least ten counts were recorded for this clonotype. As it was prepared, the TCRbeta library received unique molecular identifiers. TCRdb independently ran MiXCR on the PCR reads; one entry per CDR3 protein. The sample lists about 72,000 distinct CDR3 sequences; 5.5% to 7.5% were seen once. This clonotype was sampled from a human donor who donated a stem cell graft to a child with acute lymphoblastic leukemia. Sample: PBMCs from the stem cell graft donor, taken from the stem cell graft.

The CDR3 sequence: CASSTRFHNEQFF. DNA for the CDR3: TGTGCCAGCAGCACTAGGTTCCACAATGAGCAGTTCTTC. The chain couples TRBV6-1 to TRBJ2-1; D may be TRBD2 (5 bases). The CDR3 consists of 13 residues. Trimming took off 6 bases at V and 5 bases at J, with 11 bases between the two ends. The germline V gene encodes CDR1 MNHNS and CDR2 SASEGT.